The subject of this entry is one TCR beta chain. This entry comes from a study of blood T cell repertoires in COVID-19. Study-level information: Sample material is recorded as cDNA or gDNA derived from T cells, B-cell-depleted T cells, or PBMCs.

Participant-reported clinical history was the basis for cohort assignment. In the original processing: Amplified reference gene primers provided the basis for estimating nucleated cell counts. This table comes from immunoSEQ multiplex PCR, and its TCRdb copy is limited to in-frame clones, with some not included. That table gives V, J and clone size, and the DNA gave D and trimming. Of approximately 200,000 clones listed, roughly nine tenths were seen once; the top ten hold approximately 2.1%. Trimming took 0 bases from V and 0 from J, leaving 15 bases between them. CDR1 and CDR2 from the germline V gene are LNHDA and SQIVND (reference sequence). The CDR3 consists of 18 residues.

V gene TRBV19 combines with J gene TRBJ1-5; unclear D gene. The sequenced material came from PBMCs or T cells enriched from blood (not recorded which). The TCR was taken from a woman in her 40s with acute COVID-19. For the CDR3, the DNA is TGTGCCAGTAGTATAGATGTCCTTGGAGACTATAGCAATCAGCCCCAGCATTTT. This translates into CASSIDVLGDYSNQPQHF.